A single sample is the source of the 6 T cell receptor beta chains below, sequenced in a study of cytomegalovirus exposure and HLA in healthy donors. Clones were sequenced by immunoSEQ multiplex PCR, and TCRdb holds only the in-frame ones, with some missing. The table shows roughly 100,000 clones, with less than 95% occurring only once. Sequencing was carried out using PBMCs. Source of these receptors: a woman younger than 35 in good health and CMV-seronegative.

The chain recombines TRBV5-1 with TRBJ1-2, with D uncertain. In germline, CDR1 is SGHRS, CDR2 YFSETQ. Deletions cut 3 bases from V and 6 bases from J, with 15 bases between. This CDR3 has 14 amino acids. The CDR3 is CASSSGTNWDGYTF. CDR3 sequence (DNA): TGCGCCAGCAGCTCCGGTACTAACTGGGATGGCTACACCTTC. Full variable domain (outside the CDR3, taken from reference TRBV5-1 and TRBJ1-2): KAGVTQTPRYLIKTRGQQVTLSCSPISGHRSVSWYQQTPGQGLQFLFEYFSETQRNKGNFPGRFSGRQFSNSRSEMNVSTLELGDSALYLCASSSGTNWDGYTFGSGTRLTVV.

This clone was detected only a few times. The chain joins TRBV4-2 to TRBJ2-7; the match to TRBD2 covers 8 bases. V gave up 0 bases and J gave up 6 bases; unmatched junction bases: 10. Per germline, CDR1 LGHNA and CDR2 YNFKEQ. This CDR3 contains 16 residues. The CDR3 region is CASSQEDRGGPGEQYF. The CDR3 nucleotides are TGTGCCAGCAGCCAAGAAGACCGGGGGGGCCCTGGCGAGCAGTACTTC.

This clone has only one observation. The V and J genes are TRBV5-5 and TRBJ2-5; TRBD1 aligns across 8 bases. The CDR3 runs to 15 residues. The V and J ends lost 4 bases and 1 base, in that order; junction bases with no gene match: 6. Germline assignment: CDR1 SGHKS and CDR2 YYEKEE (reference sequence). The CDR3 DNA follows: TGTGCCAGCAGCCAGGGACAGGCAAGCCAAGAGACCCAGTACTTC. Its translation is CASSQGQASQETQYF.

V and J are TRBV18 and TRBJ1-2; D not certain. There are 16 residues in the CDR3. CDR1 is KGHSH and CDR2 is LQKENI in the germline V gene. Trimming took 3 bases from V and 4 from J, leaving 18 bases between them. CDR3 bases: TGTGCCAGCTCACCGCTCGTCGGGGAAGGCTCCTATGGCTACACCTTC. Its protein product is CASSPLVGEGSYGYTF. The full variable domain, completed using reference TRBV18 and TRBJ1-2, is NAGVMQNPRHLVRRRGQEARLRCSPMKGHSHVYWYRQLPEEGLKFMVYLQKENIIDESGMPKERFSAEFPKEGPSILRIQQVVRGDSAAYFCASSPLVGEGSYGYTFGSGTRLTVV.

The V gene is TRBV7-6, the J gene TRBJ1-2, with D hard to call. This CDR3 has 13 residues. Trimming left V 2 bases short and J 8 bases short, with 12 bases between. Germline-derived CDR1 and CDR2 are SGHVS and FNYEAQ. CDR3 protein: CASSLSPEEGYTF. The DNA for the CDR3 is TGTGCCAGCAGCTTAAGCCCCGAGGAAGGCTACACCTTC.

V and J are TRBV13 and TRBJ2-1, with 8 nucleotides matching TRBD1. Looked up from germline, CDR1 is PRHDT and CDR2 is FYEKMQ (reference sequence). The CDR3 length is 16 residues. J was trimmed by 8 bases and V by 1 base; bases with no gene match: 10. The chain's CDR3 is CASSLESGQAWDEQFF. For the CDR3, the DNA is TGTGCCAGCAGCTTAGAATCGGGACAGGCATGGGATGAGCAGTTCTTC. The whole variable domain, remainder taken from reference TRBV13 and TRBJ2-1, is AAGVIQSPRHLIKEKRETATLKCYPIPRHDTVYWYQQGPGQDPQFLISFYEKMQSDKGSIPDRFSAQQFSDYHSELNMSSLELGDSALYFCASSLESGQAWDEQFFGPGTRLTVL.